The 19 T cell receptor beta chains below all came from one sample that was sequenced in a study of T cells in Graves' hyperthyroidism and ophthalmopathy. Amplification of TCR beta CDR3 regions was performed using RNA transcripts as template. The study used the HTBI primer set for a first-round RT-PCR of the TCR CDR3. MiXCR, applied by TCRdb to the multiplex PCR reads, yields one record per CDR3 protein. Here the sample spans over 500,000 distinct CDR3 sequences, about 15% being singletons. The sample comprised blood. The origin of the receptors is a woman aged 18-29 years with Graves' ophthalmopathy.

This clonotype was seen only once. The chain joins TRBV5-1 to TRBJ2-1; 13 nucleotides align to TRBD2. CDR3 length: 19 residues. V was clipped by 0 bases and J by 6 bases; unmatched bases: 12. Per germline, CDR1 SGHRS and CDR2 YFSETQ. For the CDR3, the DNA is TGCGCCAGCAGCTTGGCCGCCAAACTAACTAGCGGGAGGGTCAATGAGCAGTTCTTC. Its protein is CASSLAAKLTSGRVNEQFF. The full variable domain, in which reference TRBV5-1 and TRBJ2-1 provide the parts outside the CDR3, is KAGVTQTPRYLIKTRGQQVTLSCSPISGHRSVSWYQQTPGQGLQFLFEYFSETQRNKGNFPGRFSGRQFSNSRSEMNVSTLELGDSALYLCASSLAAKLTSGRVNEQFFGPGTRLTVL.

This clonotype was seen repeatedly, ten times or more. The V call is TRBV11-2, the J call TRBJ2-1; TRBD1 agrees at 12 bases. V gave up 5 bases and J gave up 7 bases; unmatched junction bases: 21. Looked up from germline, CDR1 is SGHAT and CDR2 is FQNNGV. CDR3 length: 20 amino acids. The chain's CDR3 is CASSSYRDRGQGWPRNEQFF. CDR3 bases: TGTGCCAGCAGCAGTTACCGGGACAGGGGGCAAGGGTGGCCTCGGAATGAGCAGTTCTTC. The whole variable domain, remainder taken from reference TRBV11-2 and TRBJ2-1, is EAGVAQSPRYKIIEKRQSVAFWCNPISGHATLYWYQQILGQGPKLLIQFQNNGVVDDSQLPKDRFSAERLKGVDSTLKIQPAKLEDSAVYLCASSSYRDRGQGWPRNEQFFGPGTRLTVL.

This clonotype was observed many times. This chain links TRBV3-1 with TRBJ2-6; D uncertain. V lost 1 base to trimming and J lost 4 bases, with 8 bases between them. The CDR3 has 15 residues. The germline V gene has CDR1 LGHDT and CDR2 YNNKEL (reference sequence). This chain's CDR3 is CASSQVRSGANVLTF. DNA of the CDR3: TGTGCCAGCAGCCAAGTGAGATCGGGGGCCAACGTCCTGACTTTC.

The genes are TRBV4-1 and TRBJ1-1; 7 bases agree with TRBD1. CDR3 length: 14 residues. Unmatched junction bases numbered 5, after V lost 4 bases and J lost 3 bases. In germline, CDR1 is MGHRA, CDR2 YSYEKL. The CDR3 DNA sequence: TGCGCCAGCAGCCTTCTTACAGGGGACACTGAAGCTTTCTTT. It encodes CASSLLTGDTEAFF.

Only a few counts were recorded for this clonotype. The genes are TRBV27 and TRBJ1-2, with D maybe TRBD1 (5 bases). Germline CDR1 and CDR2: MNHEY and SMNVEV (reference sequence). V lost 5 bases and J lost 8, with 15 bases in between. The length of the CDR3 is 13 residues. The CDR3 bases are TGTGCCAGCAGTCCCGTGGGGCCGGAAGGCTACACCTTC. This codes for CASSPVGPEGYTF.

This clonotype was counted at least ten times. The chain is built from TRBV20-1 and TRBJ1-5; 9 nucleotides agree with TRBD1. This CDR3 has 17 amino acids. Germline trimming cut 2 bases from V and 3 bases from J; bases unmatched to any gene: 11. CDR1 DFQATT and CDR2 SNEGSKA come from the germline V gene (reference sequence). The CDR3 is CSARKQGAGWNNQPQHF. Here the CDR3 DNA reads TGCAGTGCTAGAAAACAGGGGGCCGGATGGAACAATCAGCCCCAGCATTTT.

This clonotype was counted ten times or more. V and J are TRBV7-2 and TRBJ1-5; a weak D match, TRBD1 (6 bases). The CDR3 covers 13 residues. V lost 6 bases to trimming and J lost 6 bases, with 12 bases between them. Germline CDR1 is SGHTA and CDR2 is FQGNSA. CDR3 bases: TGTGCCAGCAGTATAGGAGGGGGTCAGCCCCAGCATTTT. Protein: CASSIGGGQPQHF.

The chain is built from TRBV24-1 and TRBJ2-2; 9 bases align to TRBD1. The germline CDR1 and CDR2 sequences are KGHDR and SFDVKD. The CDR3 has 14 amino acids. V trimming: 7 bases; J trimming: 3 bases; junction bases outside the gene matches: 2. The CDR3 spells CATRGDRDTGELFF. In nucleotides, the CDR3 is TGTGCCACCAGGGGGGACAGGGACACCGGGGAGCTGTTTTTT.

This clonotype came up many times. The junction and the germline gene differ at one end; a read error may be behind it. The genes are TRBV5-1 and TRBJ2-7, with 7 bases that match TRBD1. The CDR3 sequence is 13 residues long. Germline V gives CDR1 SGHRS, CDR2 YFSETQ. The DNA for the CDR3 is TGTGCCAGCAGTTTAGAGGGGGCATACGAGCAGTACTTC. Translated, it gives CASSLEGAYEQYF.

This clonotype has ten or more counts. The chain links TRBV30 to TRBJ2-5; D gene ambiguous. The CDR3 runs 11 residues. The germline V gene has CDR1 GTSNPN and CDR2 SVGIG (reference sequence). V was pared by 1 base and J by 3 bases, with 3 bases between. The CDR3 sequence: CAWSGEETQYF. The CDR3 region has the DNA TGTGCCTGGAGTGGAGAAGAGACCCAGTACTTC. Supplemented by reference TRBV30 and TRBJ2-5, the full variable domain reads SQTIHQWPATLVQPVGSPLSLECTVEGTSNPNLYWYRQAAGRGLQLLFYSVGIGQISSEVPQNLSASRPQDRQFILSSKKLLLSDSGFYLCAWSGEETQYFGPGTRLLVL.

The table lists this clonotype with many counts. The chain is built from TRBV29-1 and TRBJ1-2; 8 bases match TRBD1. This CDR3 contains 13 residues. The germline CDR1 and CDR2 sequences are SQVTM and ANQGSEA. V trimming: 6 bases; J trimming: 3 bases; junction bases outside the gene matches: 6. DNA for the CDR3: TGCAGCGTAGAGGACAGGGTAGACTATGGCTACACCTTC. Protein: CSVEDRVDYGYTF.

CDR3 in DNA: TGCAGCGTTGAAATCCAAGGGGAGCTGTTTTTT. As protein: CSVEIQGELFF. The V and J genes are TRBV29-1 and TRBJ2-2; D unclear. Trimming stripped 2 bases from V and 8 bases from J, with 6 bases between. CDR1 SQVTM and CDR2 ANQGSEA come from the germline V gene. This CDR3 is built from 11 residues.

The genes are TRBV20-1 and TRBJ1-1; 8 bases agree with TRBD1. Germline values: CDR1 DFQATT, CDR2 SNEGSKA (reference sequence). V lost 5 bases, J lost 4 bases, and 6 bases stayed unmatched. The CDR3 covers 13 residues. The CDR3 region is CSAPDRVFTEAFF. CDR3 coding DNA: TGCAGTGCTCCGGACAGGGTCTTCACTGAAGCTTTCTTT.

This clonotype showed up many times. The chain uses TRBV30 and TRBJ1-1; D not certain. Germline-derived CDR1 and CDR2 are GTSNPN and SVGIG (reference sequence). Trimming removed 6 bases at V and 1 base at J, with 9 bases between. This CDR3 has 12 amino acids. CDR3 sequence: CACQRENTEAFF. The CDR3 nucleotides read TGTGCCTGCCAAAGAGAGAACACTGAAGCTTTCTTT.

In this sample, this clonotype turned up many times. CDR3 residues: CASSSDRGMGNQPQHF. The CDR3 DNA is TGTGCCAGCAGTTCGGACAGGGGAATGGGCAATCAGCCCCAGCATTTT. This rearrangement joins TRBV28 to TRBJ1-5, with 9 bases that match TRBD1. Germline V gene data show CDR1 as MDHEN and CDR2 as SYDVKM. Trimming removed 4 bases from V and 2 bases from J; junction bases left unmatched: 6. The CDR3 contains 16 residues.

The V call is TRBV4-1, the J call TRBJ1-1; TRBD1 might be the D (5 bases). Per germline, CDR1 MGHRA and CDR2 YSYEKL. Trimming took off 7 bases at V and 3 bases at J, with 18 bases between the two ends. The CDR3 runs 15 residues. This CDR3 reads CASTVAVGGYTEAFF. CDR3 nucleotides: TGCGCCAGCACCGTTGCGGTCGGGGGGTACACTGAAGCTTTCTTT.

This sequence joins TRBV29-1 and TRBJ1-2, with a weak D call TRBD1 (6 bases). Germline assignment: CDR1 SQVTM and CDR2 ANQGSEA. Deletions cut 5 bases from V and 0 bases from J, with 22 bases between. The CDR3 extends over 17 amino acids. The chain's CDR3 is CSVIFPQSGETNYGYTF. The CDR3 nucleotides read TGCAGCGTTATTTTCCCACAGTCAGGGGAAACTAACTATGGCTACACCTTC.

This clonotype has ten or more counts. The chain carries TRBV30 and TRBJ2-3, with 10 bases fitting TRBD2. Germline V gene sequence: CDR1 GTSNPN, CDR2 SVGIG (reference sequence). The CDR3 totals 14 residues. V gave up 2 bases and J gave up 2 bases; unmatched junction bases: 1. The CDR3 spells CAWSLAGVTDTQYF. Here the CDR3 DNA reads TGTGCCTGGAGTCTAGCGGGGGTCACAGATACGCAGTATTTT.

A few counts support this clonotype. The chain combines TRBV6-1 with TRBJ2-4; 9 bases align to TRBD1. Germline V gene data show CDR1 as MNHNS and CDR2 as SASEGT. V shed 7 bases, J shed 5 bases, and the junction held 9 bases outside the gene matches. The CDR3 length is 15 residues. The CDR3: CASTRLTGGENIQYF. The CDR3 region has the DNA TGTGCCAGCACCCGATTGACAGGGGGGGAAAACATTCAGTACTTC.